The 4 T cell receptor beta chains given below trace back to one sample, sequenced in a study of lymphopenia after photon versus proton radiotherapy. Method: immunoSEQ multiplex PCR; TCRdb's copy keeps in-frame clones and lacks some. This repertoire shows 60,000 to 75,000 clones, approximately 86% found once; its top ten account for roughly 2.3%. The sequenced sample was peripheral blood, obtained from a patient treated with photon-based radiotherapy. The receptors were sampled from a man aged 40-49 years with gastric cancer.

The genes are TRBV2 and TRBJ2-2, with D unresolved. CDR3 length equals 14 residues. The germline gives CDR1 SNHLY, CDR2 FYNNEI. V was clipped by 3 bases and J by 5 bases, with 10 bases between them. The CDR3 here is CASSDGLLTGELFF. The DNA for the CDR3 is TGTGCCAGCAGTGACGGGTTGTTAACCGGGGAGCTGTTTTTT.

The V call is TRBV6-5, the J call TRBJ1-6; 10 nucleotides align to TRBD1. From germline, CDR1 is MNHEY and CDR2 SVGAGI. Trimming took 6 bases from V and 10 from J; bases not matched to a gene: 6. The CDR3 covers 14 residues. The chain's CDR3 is CASRRTGGDSPLHF. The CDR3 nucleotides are TGTGCCAGCAGAAGGACAGGGGGGGACTCACCCCTCCACTTT.

The CDR3 loop is CASSRGPGTSATDTQYF. For the CDR3, the DNA is TGCGCCAGCAGCCGAGGACCCGGGACTAGCGCGACAGATACGCAGTATTTT. The chain has TRBV4-3 and TRBJ2-3; 10 bases are a match to TRBD2. CDR3 length: 17 amino acids. The germline gives CDR1 LGHNA, CDR2 YSLEER. V gave up 4 bases and J gave up 3 bases; unmatched junction bases: 10.

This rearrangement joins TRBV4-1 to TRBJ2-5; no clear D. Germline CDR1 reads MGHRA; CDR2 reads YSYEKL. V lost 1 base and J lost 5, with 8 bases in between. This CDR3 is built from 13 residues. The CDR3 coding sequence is TGCGCCAGCAGCCAAGCCCTGGCTGAGACCCAGTACTTC. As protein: CASSQALAETQYF.